This T cell receptor beta chain was recovered during a study of cytomegalovirus exposure and HLA in healthy donors. Clones were read by immunoSEQ multiplex PCR, and TCRdb kept only the in-frame ones, dropping some. The table includes some 200,000 clones, approximately 82% detected once. This clonotype was obtained from a woman aged 25 to 39 in good health and CMV-seropositive. Sequenced input: PBMCs.

For the CDR3, the DNA is TGTGCCAGCAGTCACGACAGGGATAATGAAAAACTGTTTTTT. This codes for CASSHDRDNEKLFF. V usage is TRBV28 and J usage is TRBJ1-4, with 7 bases lining up with TRBD1. CDR1 and CDR2 (germline): MDHEN, SYDVKM. CDR3 length: 14 amino acids. Trimming removed 5 bases from V and 4 bases from J; junction bases left unmatched: 4.